What follows are 29 T cell receptor beta chains derived from one specimen sequenced in a study of tumor-infiltrating lymphocytes in oesophageal squamous cell carcinoma. TCRdb reprocessed the PCR reads via MiXCR and lists one record per CDR3 protein. The table shows more than 10,000 distinct CDR3 sequences, with roughly 47% occurring only once. Sequences were obtained from normal esophageal tissue next to the tumor. The receptors stem from a male donor with esophageal squamous cell carcinoma.

This clonotype was seen a few times. The V gene is TRBV7-8, the J gene TRBJ2-1; 11 bases line up with TRBD2. The last part of the DNA fits TRBJ2-7 better; the J call may be wrong. CDR1 and CDR2 (germline): SGHVS, FQNEAQ. The CDR3 covers 14 residues. In nucleotides, the CDR3 is TGTGCCAGCAGCTTAGTAGCGGGAGGGCTTGAGCAGTACTTC. This encodes CASSLVAGGLEQYF.

This clonotype was seen many times. The chain recombines TRBV6-6 with TRBJ2-3; 7 positions match TRBD1. The better agreement between TRBJ2-7 and the DNA end casts doubt on the J call. Per germline, CDR1 MNHNY and CDR2 SVGAGI (reference sequence). This CDR3 comprises 13 residues. CDR3: CASSYPRQGEQYF. CDR3 DNA sequence: TGTGCCAGCAGTTACCCACGACAGGGCGAGCAGTACTTC.

The V call is TRBV6-6, the J call TRBJ2-3; perhaps TRBD2 as D (6 bases). The CDR3 consists of 13 residues. With 8 bases removed from V and 2 bases from J, the gap between germline ends came to 11 bases. Germline CDR1 reads MNHNY; CDR2 reads SVGAGI (reference sequence). The CDR3 spells CASGTGDTDTQYF. The CDR3, as DNA: TGTGCCAGCGGAACGGGAGACACAGATACGCAGTATTTT.

This chain joins TRBV5-5 and TRBJ2-5; D might be TRBD1 or TRBD2, each matching 5 bases. The end of the DNA fits TRBJ2-7 better, so the J call may be wrong. The germline V gene encodes CDR1 SGHKS and CDR2 YYEKEE (reference sequence). This CDR3 is 13 amino acids long. Here the CDR3 reads CASEGRTTYEQYF. The CDR3 bases are TGTGCCAGTGAGGGACGGACGACCTACGAGCAGTACTTC.

The chain employs TRBV6-4 and TRBJ2-2; the D is unclear. The CDR3 runs 14 residues. The V gene lost 0 bases and the J gene lost 3 bases, with 5 bases spanning the gap. Germline V gives CDR1 MRHNA, CDR2 SNTAGT. This CDR3 is CASSDSRDTGELFF. The CDR3 nucleotides are TGTGCCAGCAGTGACTCTCGGGACACCGGGGAGCTGTTTTTT.

Ten or more counts support this clonotype. J is TRBJ2-3 and V is TRBV5-1; a weak D match, TRBD2 (7 bases). CDR1 and CDR2 (germline): SGHRS, YFSETQ. V was shortened by 2 bases and J by 3 bases, with 10 bases between the two germline ends. The CDR3 length is 14 residues. The CDR3 loop reads CASSLGGGTDTQYF. CDR3 DNA sequence: TGCGCCAGCAGCTTAGGGGGAGGGACAGATACGCAGTATTTT.

This sequence joins TRBV7-2 and TRBJ2-3; no clear D gene. TRBJ2-1 matches the DNA end more closely, so the J call is doubtful. The CDR3 spans 12 residues. CDR1 is SGHTA, CDR2 FQGNSA, per germline. The CDR3 nucleotides read TGTGCCAGCAGCTTAGTGACCCGTAAGCAGTTCTTC. Protein product: CASSLVTRKQFF.

This clonotype was picked up one time. The rearrangement links TRBV11-2 to TRBJ2-2; TRBD2 aligns across 13 bases. The V segment lost 5 bases and the J segment 8 bases; nucleotides outside the gene matches: 8. The CDR3 sequence is 16 residues long. Germline CDR1 reads SGHAT; CDR2 reads FQNNGV. CDR3 nucleotides: TGTGCCAGCAGCCCCCGGACTAGCGGGAGAACGGGGGAGCTGTTTTTT. Its protein product is CASSPRTSGRTGELFF.

V gene TRBV7-6 combines with J gene TRBJ2-4, with 7 bases identical to TRBD1. V shed 6 bases, J shed 13 bases, and the junction held 18 bases outside the gene matches. Germline CDR1 and CDR2: SGHVS and FNYEAQ. This CDR3 is 15 amino acids long. The chain's CDR3 is CASRPATGADGSQYF. The CDR3 DNA follows: TGTGCCAGCAGACCTGCTACAGGGGCGGATGGGTCCCAGTACTTC.

This clonotype ranks as medium-sized (0.01 to 0.1%). The chain couples TRBV6-6 to TRBJ2-5; the D gene could be TRBD1 or TRBD2 (5 bases each). The germline V gene encodes CDR1 MNHNY and CDR2 SVGAGI (reference sequence). The CDR3 is 14 residues long. V was shortened by 1 base and J by 7 bases, with 13 bases between the two germline ends. The CDR3 is CASSYYGAHGTQYF. DNA of the CDR3: TGTGCCAGCAGTTACTACGGGGCCCATGGGACCCAGTACTTC.

The chain is built from TRBV7-6 and TRBJ2-5; 9 bases fit TRBD2. The J call may be incorrect, as the DNA end agrees better with TRBJ2-1. Germline CDR1 is SGHVS and CDR2 is FNYEAQ. CDR3 size: 16 residues. CDR3 amino acids: CASSPRLAETYNEQFF. The CDR3 DNA sequence: TGTGCCAGCAGCCCCCGACTAGCGGAGACGTACAATGAGCAGTTCTTC.

This chain joins TRBV7-3 and TRBJ2-1; 7 nucleotides align to TRBD2. CDR3 length: 15 amino acids. Germline V CDR1 and CDR2: SGHTA, FQGTGA. V trimming: 1 base; J trimming: 6 bases; junction bases outside the gene matches: 6. The CDR3 DNA is TGTGCCAGCAGCTTAAGTTTTTCTAGCGGCAATGAGCAGTTCTTC. Its protein is CASSLSFSSGNEQFF.

With respect to this clonotype: The CDR3 carries no conserved terminal phenylalanine or tryptophan, so it likely arises from a read error. The CDR3 bases are TGTGCCAGCAGCCGGGGACTAGTTGAGACCCAGTACTCC. Protein: CASSRGLVETQYS. J is TRBJ2-1 and V is TRBV14; 8 nucleotides agree with TRBD2. The tail of the sequence fits TRBJ2-5 better, so the J call may be wrong. In germline, CDR1 is SGHDN, CDR2 FVKESK. CDR3 length equals 13 residues.

In DNA, the CDR3 is TGTGCCAGCAGCTTAGGGGGGGGCGGATACGACTACGAGCAGTACTTC. Residues: CASSLGGGGYDYEQYF. The V gene is TRBV11-2, the J gene TRBJ2-5, with D perhaps TRBD2 (7 bases). The J call may be mistaken, given a closer DNA end match to TRBJ2-7. Germline values: CDR1 SGHAT, CDR2 FQNNGV. The CDR3 runs 16 residues.

With regard to this clonotype: No conserved phenylalanine or tryptophan ends this CDR3, so it is likely a read error. No DNA is shown, since the ends of the CDR3 on it are uncertain; the CDR3 is the one TCRdb lists. The J gene is TRBJ1-1, the V gene TRBV7-2; the table's D call, TRBD1, was not checked against the DNA. Termini included, the CDR3 measures 13 amino acids. The germline gives CDR1 SGHTA, CDR2 FQGNSA. The CDR3 sequence is CASSYHYEQYFGA.

This clonotype came up once. CDR3 sequence: CASSSGSYNEQYF. CDR3 DNA sequence: TGTGCCAGCAGCTCAGGCTCCTACAATGAGCAGTACTTC. The chain joins TRBV7-9 to TRBJ2-7; D uncertain. CDR3 length equals 13 residues. In germline, CDR1 is SEHNR, CDR2 FQNEAQ (reference sequence). Trimming cost V 4 bases and J 7 bases, with 14 bases left between them.

Concerning this clonotype: Since a much larger clone is just one base distant, this may be a read error. This chain links TRBV28 with TRBJ1-1, with TRBD1 matching over 8 bases. This CDR3 is 16 amino acids long. CDR1 and CDR2 (germline): MDHEN, SYDVKM. The CDR3 region is CPSRGQGEPMNTEAFF. The CDR3 DNA reads TGTCCCAGCAGGGGGCAGGGAGAACCCATGAACACTGAAGCTTTCTTT.

Regarding this clonotype: One end of the junction fails to match germline, which may point to a read error. This chain uses TRBV7-2 with TRBJ2-5; D might be TRBD1 (6 bases). Matching the DNA end better, TRBJ2-1 makes the J call doubtful. The CDR3 contains 16 residues. Germline lookup yields CDR1 SGHTA and CDR2 FQGNSA. This CDR3 is CVSSLGGRGSYNEQFF. The DNA for the CDR3 is TGTGTCAGCAGCTTAGGTGGCAGGGGAAGCTACAATGAGCAGTTCTTC.

This chain uses TRBV24-1 with TRBJ2-6; 8 nucleotides agree with TRBD1. Germline CDR1 reads KGHDR; CDR2 reads SFDVKD. The CDR3 is 16 residues long. The V segment lost 6 bases and the J segment 1 base; nucleotides outside the gene matches: 4. Here the CDR3 reads CATSWTGPSGANVLTF. For the CDR3, the DNA is TGTGCCACCAGTTGGACAGGGCCGTCTGGGGCCAACGTCCTGACTTTC.

Only one count was recorded for this clonotype. One junction end disagrees with the germline gene, perhaps due to a read error. Written as DNA, the CDR3 is TGTGCCAGCAGCCAAGCCTATCGCTCCTCAGGCTATGAGCAGTTCTTC. This encodes CASSQAYRSSGYEQFF. The genes are TRBV4-1 and TRBJ2-1; no clear D gene. Germline values: CDR1 MGHRA, CDR2 YSYEKL. The CDR3 contains 16 residues.

By sample share, this clonotype is large. V usage is TRBV7-2 and J usage is TRBJ2-5, with D tentatively TRBD2 (6 bases). The CDR3 runs to 14 residues. Per germline, CDR1 SGHTA and CDR2 FQGNSA. The V end was cut by 5 bases, the J end by 5 bases, with 15 bases between. CDR3 coding DNA: TGTGCCAGCAGCCCCCCCCTAGCGCGGGAGACCCAGTACTTC. This translates into CASSPPLARETQYF.

This clonotype was detected only once. This chain joins TRBV12-3 or TRBV12-4 and TRBJ2-3; D unresolved. The CDR3 runs to 11 residues. Trimming shortened V by 6 bases and J by 3 bases, and 4 bases separated the two germline ends. CDR3 in amino acids: CASRLTDTQYF. DNA for the CDR3: TGTGCCAGCAGGCTGACAGATACGCAGTATTTT.

This sequence joins TRBV12-3 or TRBV12-4 and TRBJ1-5; 10 bases map to TRBD1. The CDR3 loop spans 14 amino acids. After removal of 3 bases from V and 7 bases from J, the junction contained 3 bases not matched to a gene. The CDR3 sequence is CASSLEGQGQPQHF. The CDR3, as DNA: TGTGCCAGCAGTTTGGAGGGACAGGGGCAGCCCCAGCATTTT.

This clonotype is medium-sized in the sample. A much more abundant neighbour one base away suggests this may be a read error. This chain connects TRBV6-1 to TRBJ2-5; D is possibly TRBD1 (6 bases). The CDR3 sequence is 13 residues long. Trimming took off 8 bases at V and 11 bases at J, with 21 bases between the two ends. The V gene's germline CDR1 is MNHNS and CDR2 SASEGT. The chain's CDR3 is CASRRQAYNEQYF. The CDR3 DNA reads as TGTGCCAGCCGCAGACAGGCCTACAATGAGCAGTACTTC.

This clonotype showed up many times. The chain joins TRBV12-3 or TRBV12-4 to TRBJ2-1; 14 bases align to TRBD2. The length of the CDR3 is 20 residues. V trimming: 5 bases; J trimming: 9 bases; junction bases outside the gene matches: 21. CDR3 coding DNA: TGTGCCAGCAGTCCTTCGCCGGGACTAGCGGGGGTGTTTGGGTCGGGTGAGCAGTTCTTC. Encoded protein: CASSPSPGLAGVFGSGEQFF.

There are many counts of this clonotype. A much larger clone sits a single nucleotide away, making a read error possible. J is TRBJ2-7 and V is TRBV7-3; 10 bases align to TRBD1. Per germline, CDR1 SGHTA and CDR2 FQGTGA. The CDR3 totals 16 residues. V shed 5 bases and J 7 bases; nucleotides not matched to a gene: 14. The CDR3 is CASSRSTGGFGSEQYF. The CDR3, as DNA: TGTGCCAGCAGCCGATCGACAGGGGGCTTTGGGAGTGAGCAGTACTTC.

V usage is TRBV7-6 and J usage is TRBJ2-4; tentatively, D is TRBD2 (6 bases). Germline V gene data show CDR1 as SGHVS and CDR2 as FNYEAQ. With 1 base removed from V and 5 bases from J, the gap between germline ends came to 12 bases. The CDR3 consists of 15 residues. In DNA form, the CDR3 reads TGTGCCAGCAGCTTAGAGGCGGGATGGGAAAACATTCAGTACTTC. Amino acids: CASSLEAGWENIQYF.

Comments on this clonotype: The conserved final phenylalanine or tryptophan is absent from the CDR3, which likely points to a read error. Because the CDR3's place on the DNA is in doubt, the DNA is left out and the CDR3 is given as listed by TCRdb. The rearrangement uses TRBV5-5 and TRBJ2-5. The germline CDR1 and CDR2 sequences are SGHKS and YYEKEE (reference sequence). The CDR3 length equals 16 residues, ends included. CDR3 sequence: CASSLEADNYGYTFGS.

As for this clonotype: The junction shows a germline mismatch at one end, possibly a read error. The chain is built from TRBV7-7 and TRBJ2-1; D is ambiguous. In germline, CDR1 is SSHAT, CDR2 FNYEAQ (reference sequence). CDR3 length equals 15 residues. CDR3 sequence (DNA): TGTGCTAGCAGCTTAGAAGAGGCTACCAACAATGAGCAGTTCTTC. It encodes CASSLEEATNNEQFF. The full variable domain, in which reference TRBV7-7 and TRBJ2-1 provide the parts outside the CDR3, is GAGVSQSPRYKVTKRGQDVTLRCDPISSHATLYWYQQALGQGPEFLTYFNYEAQPDKSGLPSDRFSAERPEGSISTLTIQRTEQRDSAMYRCASSLEEATNNEQFFGPGTRLTVL.